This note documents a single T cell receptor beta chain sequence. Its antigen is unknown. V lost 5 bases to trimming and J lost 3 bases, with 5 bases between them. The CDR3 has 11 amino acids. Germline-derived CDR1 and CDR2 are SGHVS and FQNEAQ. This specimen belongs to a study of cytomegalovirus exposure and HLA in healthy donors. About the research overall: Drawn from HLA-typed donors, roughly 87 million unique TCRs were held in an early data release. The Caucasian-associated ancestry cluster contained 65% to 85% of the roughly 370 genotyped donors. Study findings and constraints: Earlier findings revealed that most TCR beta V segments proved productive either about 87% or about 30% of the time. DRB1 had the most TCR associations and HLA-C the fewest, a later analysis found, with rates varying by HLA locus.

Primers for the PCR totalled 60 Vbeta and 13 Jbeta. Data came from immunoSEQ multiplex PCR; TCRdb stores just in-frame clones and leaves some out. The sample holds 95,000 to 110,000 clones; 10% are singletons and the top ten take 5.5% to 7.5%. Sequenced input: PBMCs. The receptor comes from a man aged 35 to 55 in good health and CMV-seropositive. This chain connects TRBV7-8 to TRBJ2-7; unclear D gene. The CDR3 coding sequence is TGTGCCAGCAGCACTGACTACGAGCAGTACTTC. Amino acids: CASSTDYEQYF.